The next 30 T cell receptor beta chains were all read from a single sample in a study of blood T cells in healthy people across ages. Next came a second PCR, run for about 7 to 12 cycles, which used a sample-barcoded 5' primer along with a J-beta primer mix. Each CDR3 protein gets one entry after TCRdb re-called the 5' RACE reads with MiXCR. The sample lists approximately 1.5 million distinct CDR3 sequences; almost 35% were seen once. The sample comprised blood. The receptor set was obtained from a woman aged 25 to 39 in good health.

The chain joins TRBV4-1 to TRBJ1-6, with 8 bases identical to TRBD1. Unmatched junction bases numbered 9, after V lost 2 bases and J lost 9 bases. This CDR3 comprises 16 residues. Germline V gene lookup returns CDR1 MGHRA and CDR2 YSYEKL. The CDR3 region has the DNA TGCGCCAGCAGCCAACCCCGGACAGGGTTGGGTTCACCCCTCCACTTT. Protein product: CASSQPRTGLGSPLHF.

This clonotype came up once. The gene calls are TRBV5-1 and TRBJ2-5; possibly TRBD2 for D (6 bases). The CDR3 has 16 residues. Trimming shortened V by 4 bases and J by 5 bases, and 21 bases separated the two germline ends. CDR1 and CDR2 (germline): SGHRS, YFSETQ. The CDR3 nucleotides are TGCGCCAGCAGCCCCGGTCCCGCGGGGTCGGGGGAGACCCAGTACTTC. This encodes CASSPGPAGSGETQYF.

This chain uses TRBV6-5 with TRBJ2-3; 10 nucleotides line up with TRBD2. The CDR3 runs to 18 residues. With 4 bases clipped from V and 0 bases from J, the junction kept 10 bases outside the gene matches. CDR1 MNHEY and CDR2 SVGAGI come from the germline V gene. CDR3 region: CASSSVPTSGFSTDTQYF. Written as DNA, the CDR3 is TGTGCCAGCAGTTCAGTACCGACTAGCGGGTTTAGCACAGATACGCAGTATTTT.

This clonotype appeared a few times. The genes are TRBV2 and TRBJ2-2, with 9 bases fitting TRBD2. V trimming: 9 bases; J trimming: 4 bases; junction bases outside the gene matches: 6. Germline lookup yields CDR1 SNHLY and CDR2 FYNNEI. This CDR3 has 14 residues. DNA for the CDR3: TGTGCCAGTGTAGCGGGGGCCGTCACCGGGGAGCTGTTTTTT. This codes for CASVAGAVTGELFF.

A remark on this clonotype: A read error may account for a junction end that differs from germline. This chain links TRBV12-3 or TRBV12-4 with TRBJ2-3; D uncertain. The CDR3 sequence is 15 residues long. CDR3 sequence: CASSFRSFTTDTEYF. CDR3 sequence (DNA): TGTGCCAGCAGTTTCCGATCGTTCACCACAGATACGGAGTATTTT.

The chain recombines TRBV7-9 with TRBJ1-5, with D unresolved. Germline V gene sequence: CDR1 SEHNR, CDR2 FQNEAQ (reference sequence). This CDR3 comprises 12 residues. Trimming removed 4 bases at V and 7 bases at J, with 8 bases between. The CDR3 loop reads CASSSAGQPQHF. CDR3 bases: TGTGCCAGCAGCTCAGCGGGGCAGCCCCAGCATTTT.

Details on this clonotype: Sequence at one end of the junction differs from germline and may be a read error. The rearrangement joins TRBV15 to TRBJ1-2, with D tentatively TRBD1 (5 bases). Germline lookup yields CDR1 LNHNV and CDR2 YYDKDF (reference sequence). The CDR3 spans 17 residues. The CDR3 here is CATSSQGVSDTYYDYTF. The CDR3 DNA reads as TGTGCCACCAGCAGCCAGGGAGTTTCCGACACTTACTATGACTACACCTTC. The full variable domain, with the rest looked up from reference TRBV15 and TRBJ1-2, is DAMVIQNPRYQVTQFGKPVTLSCSQTLNHNVMYWYQQKSSQAPKLLFHYYDKDFNNEADTPDNFQSRRPNTSFCFLDIRSPGLGDTAMYLCATSSQGVSDTYYDYTFGSGTRLTVV.

The chain joins TRBV9 to TRBJ2-5; 8 bases are a match to TRBD2. V was pared by 0 bases and J by 0 bases, with 7 bases of the junction left unmatched. There are 17 residues in the CDR3. CDR1 is SGDLS, CDR2 YYNGEE, per germline. DNA for the CDR3: TGTGCCAGCAGCGTAGGCAATAGCGGGGCGTACCAAGAGACCCAGTACTTC. It is translated as CASSVGNSGAYQETQYF.

In its sample, this clonotype was seen a few times. This chain connects TRBV30 to TRBJ2-7; D may match TRBD1 or TRBD2 (7 bases each). The CDR3 length is 14 residues. The V end lost 2 bases, the J end lost 8 bases, and 19 bases lay between the germline ends. Germline CDR1 and CDR2: GTSNPN and SVGIG (reference sequence). The CDR3 region is CAWSLQGGTTKQYF. The CDR3 DNA reads TGTGCCTGGAGTTTGCAGGGGGGGACTACGAAGCAGTACTTC. The complete variable domain, with remaining parts taken from reference TRBV30 and TRBJ2-7, reads SQTIHQWPATLVQPVGSPLSLECTVEGTSNPNLYWYRQAAGRGLQLLFYSVGIGQISSEVPQNLSASRPQDRQFILSSKKLLLSDSGFYLCAWSLQGGTTKQYFGPGTRLTVT.

The gene calls are TRBV4-1 and TRBJ1-2, with 7 bases fitting TRBD1. V shed 7 bases, J shed 8 bases, and the junction held 7 bases outside the gene matches. Germline CDR1 and CDR2: MGHRA and YSYEKL. The CDR3 totals 12 residues. The CDR3 is CASNHRGGGYTF. The DNA of the CDR3 is TGCGCCAGCAACCACAGGGGAGGGGGCTACACCTTC.

V is TRBV6-2 or TRBV6-3 and J is TRBJ1-5; tentative D call: TRBD1 (5 bases). The CDR3 runs to 13 residues. V shed 7 bases and J shed 6 bases, with 13 bases lying between them. Germline V lookup: CDR1 MNHEY, CDR2 SVGEGT. Here the CDR3 DNA reads TGTGCCAGCATCAAATCTACAGGTCAGCCCCAGCATTTT. Translated: CASIKSTGQPQHF.

The chain has TRBV6-5 and TRBJ1-5; unclear D gene. Germline CDR1 is MNHEY and CDR2 is SVGAGI. The ends were cut back, 0 bases at V and 4 bases at J, with 10 bases in the middle. The length of the CDR3 is 15 residues. The CDR3 protein is CASSYSNLPNQPQHF. CDR3 in DNA: TGTGCCAGCAGTTACTCGAATCTTCCTAATCAGCCCCAGCATTTT.

This clonotype was seen a handful of times. The chain has TRBV12-3 or TRBV12-4 and TRBJ2-5; D is uncertain. CDR3 length equals 14 residues. Trimming pared 1 base from V and 1 base from J, leaving 7 bases between. The CDR3 coding sequence is TGTGCCAGCAGTTTAGTTCTCCTCCAAGAGACCCAGTACTTC. It codes for CASSLVLLQETQYF.

The chain has TRBV9 and TRBJ1-1; 7 bases agree with TRBD1. J gave up 8 bases and V 5 bases, and 12 bases lay outside the gene matches. This CDR3 is built from 14 residues. Looked up from germline, CDR1 is SGDLS and CDR2 is YYNGEE. The CDR3 spells CASSNQGGFTEAFF. In DNA, the CDR3 is TGTGCCAGCAGTAACCAGGGGGGGTTCACCGAAGCTTTCTTT. The full variable domain, completed using reference TRBV9 and TRBJ1-1, is DSGVTQTPKHLITATGQRVTLRCSPRSGDLSVYWYQQSLDQGLQFLIQYYNGEERAKGNILERFSAQQFPDLHSELNLSSLELGDSALYFCASSNQGGFTEAFFGQGTRLTVV.

A few counts support this clonotype. This chain joins TRBV3-1 and TRBJ2-5, with 10 bases matching TRBD2. The CDR3 loop spans 15 amino acids. V shed 2 bases, J shed 4 bases, and the junction held 4 bases outside the gene matches. Germline V gene data show CDR1 as LGHDT and CDR2 as YNNKEL (reference sequence). This chain's CDR3 is CASSQPSGGPETQYF. CDR3 DNA sequence: TGTGCCAGCAGCCAACCTAGCGGGGGCCCAGAGACCCAGTACTTC.

This chain connects TRBV20-1 to TRBJ2-5, with D unclear. The CDR3 has 13 residues. V lost 5 bases to trimming and J lost 3 bases, with 13 bases between them. Germline V gene data show CDR1 as DFQATT and CDR2 as SNEGSKA (reference sequence). The CDR3, as DNA: TGCAGTGCTTCGACCCCCTGGGAAGAGACCCAGTACTTC. Its protein is CSASTPWEETQYF.

Regarding this clonotype: Germline and junction disagree at one end, which may indicate a read error. This chain joins TRBV4-1 and TRBJ2-5, with D hard to call. The length of the CDR3 is 12 residues. Germline CDR1 and CDR2: MGHRA and YSYEKL. The CDR3 DNA follows: TGCACCAGCAGCCAGCCCAGGGAGACCCAGTACTTC. Protein sequence: CTSSQPRETQYF.

A single count supports this clonotype. The chain joins TRBV6-1 to TRBJ1-5; TRBD1 matches at 9 bases. The germline V gene encodes CDR1 MNHNS and CDR2 SASEGT. Trimming took 4 bases from V and 7 from J; bases not matched to a gene: 11. The CDR3 length is 16 residues. CDR3 in DNA: TGTGCCAGCAGTGGCGAAACAGGGGGCCACAACCAGCCCCAGCATTTT. Protein: CASSGETGGHNQPQHF.

This clonotype came up a few times. The chain uses TRBV20-1 and TRBJ2-3, with TRBD2 as a possible D gene (5 bases). The CDR3 length is 15 residues. Germline values: CDR1 DFQATT, CDR2 SNEGSKA (reference sequence). The V end lost 1 base, the J end lost 0 bases, and 11 bases lay between the germline ends. The CDR3 sequence: CSARAPVASTDTQYF. The DNA of the CDR3 is TGCAGTGCTAGAGCGCCGGTAGCGAGCACAGATACGCAGTATTTT.

The chain joins TRBV9 to TRBJ2-5, with no clear D. Trimming stripped 1 base from V and 5 bases from J, with 12 bases between. This CDR3 comprises 14 residues. From germline, CDR1 is SGDLS and CDR2 YYNGEE. The CDR3 spells CASSVYAEAETQYF. The CDR3 DNA reads TGTGCCAGCAGCGTATACGCAGAGGCGGAGACCCAGTACTTC.

This clonotype was seen just once. This chain joins TRBV20-1 and TRBJ2-1, with D possibly being TRBD2 (6 bases). CDR1 and CDR2 from the germline V gene are DFQATT and SNEGSKA (reference sequence). V was clipped by 3 bases and J by 15 bases, with 15 bases between them. This CDR3 is built from 11 residues. The CDR3 DNA follows: TGCAGTGCTAGGGTGACTAGTGAGGCGTTCTTC. It is translated as CSARVTSEAFF.

The chain combines TRBV6-1 with TRBJ2-7; TRBD1 might be the D (5 bases). The CDR3 consists of 13 residues. Germline V lookup: CDR1 MNHNS, CDR2 SASEGT. Trimming pared 2 bases from V and 3 bases from J, leaving 8 bases between. CDR3 region: CASSERQGYEQYF. The CDR3 DNA reads as TGTGCCAGCAGTGAACGGCAGGGCTACGAGCAGTACTTC.

This chain joins TRBV5-5 and TRBJ2-1; possibly TRBD1 for D (5 bases). The germline V gene encodes CDR1 SGHKS and CDR2 YYEKEE (reference sequence). The CDR3 has 15 residues. V lost 4 bases, J lost 9 bases, and 20 bases lay in between. As DNA, the CDR3 is TGTGCCAGCAGCCGGGCATCGGCAGGGTGGAGTGAGCAGTTCTTC. Translating gives CASSRASAGWSEQFF. Complete variable domain (other parts from reference TRBV5-5 and TRBJ2-1): DAGVTQSPTHLIKTRGQQVTLRCSPISGHKSVSWYQQVLGQGPQFIFQYYEKEERGRGNFPDRFSARQFPNYSSELNVNALLLGDSALYLCASSRASAGWSEQFFGPGTRLTVL.

The V call is TRBV3-1, the J call TRBJ1-3; no clear D gene. Germline CDR1 reads LGHDT; CDR2 reads YNNKEL (reference sequence). The CDR3 sequence is 12 residues long. Trimming removed 4 bases from V and 8 bases from J, with 9 bases in between. This CDR3 reads CASSPPGDTIYF. CDR3 nucleotide sequence: TGTGCCAGCAGCCCCCCCGGAGACACCATATATTTT.

The gene calls are TRBV12-3 or TRBV12-4 and TRBJ2-1; 7 bases fit TRBD1. The CDR3 extends over 16 amino acids. Unmatched junction bases numbered 12, after V lost 7 bases and J lost 3 bases. DNA of the CDR3: TGTGCCAGCACCTCAGGACAGGACAGTCGCTACAATGAGCAGTTCTTC. Protein sequence: CASTSGQDSRYNEQFF.

Comments on this clonotype: Sequence at one end of the junction differs from germline and may be a read error. The chain recombines TRBV4-1 with TRBJ2-5, with D possibly TRBD1 on 6 matching bases. The CDR3 extends over 14 amino acids. Looked up from germline, CDR1 is MGHRA and CDR2 is YSYEKL. The DNA for the CDR3 is TGCACCAGCACCCCCTCGGGACAACAAGAGACCCAGTACTTC. Translation gives CTSTPSGQQETQYF.

This chain links TRBV27 with TRBJ1-2; no firm D call. Trimming stripped 3 bases from V and 6 bases from J, with 20 bases between. This CDR3 contains 16 residues. Germline CDR1 is MNHEY and CDR2 is SMNVEV (reference sequence). This CDR3 reads CASSFMVSSGLHGYTF. The CDR3 DNA follows: TGTGCCAGCAGTTTTATGGTGTCATCGGGTCTACATGGCTACACCTTC.

The rearrangement links TRBV6-2 or TRBV6-3 to TRBJ2-5; the D is unclear. Germline CDR1 MNHEY, CDR2 SVGEGT. The CDR3 spans 12 residues. Trimming shortened V by 3 bases and J by 5 bases, and 7 bases separated the two germline ends. CDR3 bases: TGTGCCAGCAGTTATGTGGGGGAGACCCAGTACTTC. Amino acids: CASSYVGETQYF.

This clonotype was seen just once. CDR3 nucleotide sequence: TGCGCCAGCAGCTTAGGGGCAGGGGACCCTGGCTACACCTTC. Translated, it gives CASSLGAGDPGYTF. This chain uses TRBV5-1 with TRBJ1-2, with D tentatively TRBD1 (6 bases). The germline CDR1 and CDR2 sequences are SGHRS and YFSETQ. The germline V and J ends were trimmed by 2 bases and 7 bases, with 15 bases remaining between them. This CDR3 is 14 amino acids long.

The rearrangement uses TRBV12-3 or TRBV12-4 and TRBJ2-7, with 9 positions matching TRBD1. There are 14 residues in the CDR3. The J segment lost 0 bases and the V segment lost 5 bases, leaving 2 bases of the junction unmatched. CDR3 bases: TGTGCCAGCAGTCGACAGGGGGTCTCCTACGAGCAGTACTTC. This sequence encodes CASSRQGVSYEQYF.